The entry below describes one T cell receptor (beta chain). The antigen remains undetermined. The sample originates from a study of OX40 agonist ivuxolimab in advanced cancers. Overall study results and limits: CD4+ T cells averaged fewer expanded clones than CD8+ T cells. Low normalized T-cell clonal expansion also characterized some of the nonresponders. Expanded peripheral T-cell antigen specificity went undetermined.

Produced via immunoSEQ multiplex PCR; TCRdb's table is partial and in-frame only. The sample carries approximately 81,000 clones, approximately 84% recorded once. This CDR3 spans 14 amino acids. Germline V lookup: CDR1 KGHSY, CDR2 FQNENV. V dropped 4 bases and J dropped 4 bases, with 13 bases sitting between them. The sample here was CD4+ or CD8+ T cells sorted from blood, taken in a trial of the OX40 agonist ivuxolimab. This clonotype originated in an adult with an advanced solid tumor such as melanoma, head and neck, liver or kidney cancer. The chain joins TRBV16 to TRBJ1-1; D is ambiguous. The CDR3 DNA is TGTGCCAGCAGCCTACAGACGGGTACCACTGAAGCTTTCTTT. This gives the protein CASSLQTGTTEAFF.